These 2 T cell receptor beta chains share one sample of origin, sequenced in a study. Each CDR3 protein gets one entry after TCRdb re-called the 5' RACE reads with MiXCR. The table includes about 47,000 distinct CDR3 sequences, 28% detected once. Specimen: naive CD4+ T cells sorted from blood. This sample's subset: naive CD4+ T cells, CD4+CD45RA+CD25-. The origin of the receptors is a female donor with breast cancer.

The genes are TRBV20-1 and TRBJ1-5; D perhaps matches TRBD1 (6 bases). This CDR3 has 16 residues. Trimming took off 5 bases at V and 0 bases at J, with 17 bases between the two ends. Looked up from germline, CDR1 is DFQATT and CDR2 is SNEGSKA (reference sequence). CDR3 nucleotide sequence: TGCAGTGCTCAACCCTTACAGGGAAGTAGCAATCAGCCCCAGCATTTT. As protein: CSAQPLQGSSNQPQHF.

In its sample, this clonotype was seen a few times. The genes are TRBV12-3 or TRBV12-4 and TRBJ1-6, with no clear D. The CDR3 length is 14 residues. V shed 7 bases and J shed 0 bases, with 7 bases lying between them. CDR3 nucleotide sequence: TGTGCCAGCAATAGTGACTCCTATAATTCACCCCTCCACTTT. As protein: CASNSDSYNSPLHF.